Sequencing of this T cell receptor (beta chain) was carried out in a study of cytomegalovirus exposure and HLA in healthy donors. This clone was detected only a few times. The study ran its PCR with 60 Vbeta and 13 Jbeta primers. The protocol was immunoSEQ multiplex PCR, while the TCRdb copy is restricted to in-frame clones and leaves out a portion. Of 60,000 to 70,000 clones listed, 68% are singletons. Germline loops: CDR1 ENHRY, CDR2 SYGVKD. The germline V and J ends were trimmed by 5 bases and 5 bases, with 15 bases remaining between them. The CDR3 covers 14 residues. This receptor was taken from a man aged 40-49 years in good health and CMV-seropositive. Sequences were obtained from PBMCs. The rearrangement joins TRBV10-3 to TRBJ2-5; unclear D gene. This chain's CDR3 is CAISRGDPPETQYF. The CDR3 bases are TGTGCCATCAGTCGAGGAGACCCCCCGGAGACCCAGTACTTC.